A single sample gave rise to the 8 T cell receptor beta chains below, sequenced in a study of blood T cell repertoires in COVID-19. Clones were sequenced by immunoSEQ multiplex PCR, and TCRdb holds only the in-frame ones, with some missing. Found here are under 100,000 clones, 75% to 90% of them singletons; the top ten hold around 1%. What was sequenced was peripheral blood. The source is a human donor in a cohort sampled during active COVID-19.

As regards this clone: In the same sample, other DNA sequences code for this CDR3. The DNA for the CDR3 is TGTGCCAGCTCACTTCGGACTAGCGGGAGCTCCTACAATGAGCAGTTCTTC. This codes for CASSLRTSGSSYNEQFF. The chain joins TRBV18 to TRBJ2-1; 13 bases map to TRBD2. V shed 4 bases, J shed 0 bases, and the junction held 3 bases outside the gene matches. Germline CDR1 is KGHSH and CDR2 is LQKENI. The CDR3 covers 17 residues.

CDR3 coding DNA: TGTGCCAGCAGTATCCGGGAACAAGAGACCCAGTACTTC. Translated, it gives CASSIREQETQYF. The chain links TRBV27 to TRBJ2-5, with D perhaps matching TRBD2 (5 bases). Germline V gene data show CDR1 as MNHEY and CDR2 as SMNVEV (reference sequence). The CDR3 spans 13 residues. Trimming removed 5 bases at V and 2 bases at J, with 9 bases between.

This clone was seen just once. The chain is built from TRBV30 and TRBJ1-1, with 10 bases aligning to TRBD1. The ends lost 5 bases at V and 5 bases at J; junction bases unmatched: 5. Germline V gene sequence: CDR1 GTSNPN, CDR2 SVGIG (reference sequence). The CDR3 extends over 13 amino acids. Written as DNA, the CDR3 is TGTGCCTGGGTCGGACAGGGGGGAACTGAAGCTTTCTTT. Its translation is CAWVGQGGTEAFF.

DNA for the CDR3: TGTGCCAGCAGCTTAGGCGATGGGCTAGCGGGAATTAAGGAGCAGTTCTTC. This encodes CASSLGDGLAGIKEQFF. The V call is TRBV11-3, the J call TRBJ2-1; 9 nucleotides match TRBD2. With V trimmed by 1 base and J by 10 bases, 14 bases remained unmatched. The CDR3 covers 17 residues. CDR1 and CDR2 (germline): SGHNT, YENEEA.

The chain uses TRBV27 and TRBJ2-1, with 11 bases lining up with TRBD1. The CDR3 is 15 residues long. Germline trimming cut 6 bases from V and 6 bases from J; bases unmatched to any gene: 7. The germline CDR1 and CDR2 sequences are MNHEY and SMNVEV (reference sequence). CDR3 in amino acids: CASRSMGTGGNEQFF. CDR3 DNA: TGTGCCAGCAGATCGATGGGGACAGGGGGCAATGAGCAGTTCTTC.

This clone was counted only a few times. The rearrangement links TRBV30 to TRBJ1-5; no clear D. Germline V lookup: CDR1 GTSNPN, CDR2 SVGIG (reference sequence). There are 13 residues in the CDR3. Between the trimmed V and J ends, which lost 5 bases and 7 bases, there was a span of 15 bases. CDR3 in amino acids: CAWGMEGKQPQHF. In DNA, the CDR3 is TGTGCCTGGGGGATGGAGGGTAAGCAGCCCCAGCATTTT.

The chain recombines TRBV18 with TRBJ1-4, with TRBD1 matching over 7 bases. Trimming took 3 bases from V and 0 from J; bases not matched to a gene: 4. This CDR3 comprises 16 residues. CDR1 is KGHSH and CDR2 is LQKENI in the germline V gene. This CDR3 is CASSPDRVATNEKLFF. In DNA, the CDR3 is TGTGCCAGCTCACCCGACAGGGTTGCAACTAATGAAAAACTGTTTTTT.

This clone was detected a few times. The rearrangement joins TRBV5-5 to TRBJ1-1; unclear D gene. This CDR3 is built from 13 residues. Trimming pared 2 bases from V and 2 bases from J, leaving 7 bases between. The germline gives CDR1 SGHKS, CDR2 YYEKEE (reference sequence). The CDR3 sequence: CASSFEGNTEAFF. The CDR3 region has the DNA TGTGCCAGCAGCTTCGAGGGTAACACTGAAGCTTTCTTT.